The 32 T cell receptor beta chains below all came from one sample that was sequenced in a study of control samples from healthy donors and cancer patients. The protocol was immunoSEQ multiplex PCR, while the TCRdb copy is restricted to in-frame clones and leaves out a portion. The sample includes roughly 450,000 clones, roughly 90% of them seen just once. Material: PBMCs. The receptors derive from a man aged 35-49 years with head and neck cancer.

This clone has only one observation. Other DNA sequences in this specimen translate into the identical CDR3. This chain connects TRBV29-1 to TRBJ2-1; perhaps TRBD2 as D (6 bases). The V gene's germline CDR1 is SQVTM and CDR2 ANQGSEA. The length of the CDR3 is 13 residues. V was trimmed by 3 bases and J by 0 bases, leaving 6 bases between them. The CDR3 protein is CSVEGGSYNEQFF. The CDR3 nucleotides are TGCAGCGTTGAGGGGGGCTCCTACAATGAGCAGTTCTTC.

The chain's CDR3 is CASSSTAGLHEQYF. The CDR3 nucleotides are TGTGCCAGCAGTTCTACGGCAGGGTTGCACGAGCAGTACTTC. The chain has TRBV27 and TRBJ2-7, with a tentative D call TRBD1 (5 bases). Germline V gives CDR1 MNHEY, CDR2 SMNVEV (reference sequence). This CDR3 spans 14 amino acids. Trimming shortened V by 4 bases and J by 5 bases, and 15 bases separated the two germline ends.

Comment on this clone: The sample has other DNA sequences that encode this CDR3 too. This sequence joins TRBV11-2 and TRBJ2-3; D is tentatively TRBD1 or TRBD2 (5 bases each). The CDR3 is made up of 12 amino acids. Germline assignment: CDR1 SGHAT and CDR2 FQNNGV. Trimming left V 1 base short and J 6 bases short, with 5 bases between. In DNA, the CDR3 is TGTGCCAGCAGCTTAGGGGGGGATACGCAGTATTTT. This encodes CASSLGGDTQYF.

The chain employs TRBV19 and TRBJ1-1; unclear D gene. Germline CDR1 reads LNHDA; CDR2 reads SQIVND (reference sequence). Trimming pared 5 bases from V and 2 bases from J, leaving 9 bases between. The CDR3 consists of 13 residues. The CDR3 nucleotides read TGTGCCAGTAGTGCTGCAGCCAACACTGAAGCTTTCTTT. This encodes CASSAAANTEAFF.

The J gene is TRBJ1-6, the V gene TRBV7-2; D perhaps matches TRBD1 (5 bases). Per germline, CDR1 SGHTA and CDR2 FQGNSA. This CDR3 region has 15 residues. V was cut by 2 bases and J by 9 bases, with 14 bases left in between. The CDR3 spells CASSLRGDIGSPLHF. Written as DNA, the CDR3 is TGTGCCAGCAGCTTAAGGGGAGATATAGGTTCACCCCTCCACTTT.

The rearrangement links TRBV11-2 to TRBJ1-6; maybe TRBD1 (6 bases). The CDR3 runs to 15 residues. Per the germline V gene, CDR1 is SGHAT and CDR2 is FQNNGV. V lost 5 bases to trimming and J lost 3 bases, with 11 bases between them. The CDR3 reads CASSPGQVYNSPLHF. CDR3 sequence (DNA): TGTGCCAGCAGCCCGGGACAAGTCTATAATTCACCCCTCCACTTT.

CDR3 amino acids: CASSSWTEGYEQYF. The CDR3 coding sequence is TGTGCCAGCAGTTCCTGGACGGAGGGCTACGAGCAGTACTTC. The V call is TRBV6-5, the J call TRBJ2-7; possibly TRBD2 for D (6 bases). Germline values: CDR1 MNHEY, CDR2 SVGAGI. Trimming pared 4 bases from V and 3 bases from J, leaving 13 bases between. This CDR3 comprises 14 residues.

The CDR3 is CASSSQAGLGNEQFF. The CDR3 DNA reads TGCGCCAGCAGCTCTCAAGCGGGACTAGGTAATGAGCAGTTCTTC. The chain joins TRBV5-1 to TRBJ2-1, with 8 bases that match TRBD2. Germline V gives CDR1 SGHRS, CDR2 YFSETQ. CDR3 length: 15 residues. The ends lost 3 bases at V and 7 bases at J; junction bases unmatched: 9. Full variable domain (outside the CDR3, taken from reference TRBV5-1 and TRBJ2-1): KAGVTQTPRYLIKTRGQQVTLSCSPISGHRSVSWYQQTPGQGLQFLFEYFSETQRNKGNFPGRFSGRQFSNSRSEMNVSTLELGDSALYLCASSSQAGLGNEQFFGPGTRLTVL.

CDR3 protein: CASSVGGNTEAFF. The CDR3 DNA reads TGTGCCAGCAGTGTCGGGGGGAACACTGAAGCTTTCTTT. This chain links TRBV2 with TRBJ1-1, with D maybe TRBD1 (5 bases). CDR1 SNHLY and CDR2 FYNNEI come from the germline V gene. The CDR3 length is 13 residues. The V gene lost 4 bases and the J gene lost 1 base, with 7 bases spanning the gap.

The V and J genes are TRBV5-8 and TRBJ2-1; 9 positions agree with TRBD2. V trimming: 5 bases; J trimming: 8 bases; junction bases outside the gene matches: 8. Per germline, CDR1 SGHTS and CDR2 YDEGEE. This CDR3 contains 14 residues. CDR3 sequence (DNA): TGTGCCAGCAGTTTCGGACTAGCGACGGATGAGCAGTTCTTC. It yields the protein CASSFGLATDEQFF.

For the CDR3, the DNA is TGTGCCGGACAAACAGGGAGTTCTAACTATGGCTACACCTTC. Encoded protein: CAGQTGSSNYGYTF. The chain has TRBV28 and TRBJ1-2; D might be TRBD1 (6 bases). V was trimmed by 11 bases and J by 0 bases, leaving 16 bases between them. This CDR3 has 14 residues. Per the germline V gene, CDR1 is MDHEN and CDR2 is SYDVKM.

This chain links TRBV18 with TRBJ1-2, with D possibly being TRBD1 (6 bases). The CDR3 loop spans 14 amino acids. CDR1 is KGHSH, CDR2 LQKENI, per germline. V lost 4 bases and J 6 bases, leaving 15 bases between the germline ends. CDR3 sequence (DNA): TGTGCCAGCTCACAAATGACAGGTGAAAATGGCTACACCTTC. Translation gives CASSQMTGENGYTF.

The chain combines TRBV7-3 with TRBJ2-2; D is ambiguous. This CDR3 comprises 14 residues. The ends were cut back, 2 bases at V and 4 bases at J, with 8 bases in the middle. Germline V CDR1 and CDR2: SGHTA, FQGTGA. The CDR3 region has the DNA TGTGCCAGCAGCTTACTGGGCAGCACCGGGGAGCTGTTTTTT. This gives the protein CASSLLGSTGELFF.

DNA for the CDR3: TGTGCCACCAGTGAGATAGGGGGAGAAGGAGAGCAGTTCTTC. It specifies CATSEIGGEGEQFF. The V gene is TRBV24-1, the J gene TRBJ2-1, with D tentatively TRBD1 (6 bases). The CDR3 extends over 14 amino acids. V dropped 4 bases and J dropped 10 bases, with 16 bases sitting between them. Germline V gives CDR1 KGHDR, CDR2 SFDVKD.

V usage is TRBV19 and J usage is TRBJ2-7; 9 bases agree with TRBD1. The junction had 8 bases not matched to a gene; V was cut back by 5 bases and J by 3 bases. CDR3 length: 15 residues. The V gene's germline CDR1 is LNHDA and CDR2 SQIVND (reference sequence). The CDR3 bases are TGTGCCAGTAGTCTATCGGGACAGGGCCGCTACGAGCAGTACTTC. Its protein product is CASSLSGQGRYEQYF.

The V call is TRBV6-1, the J call TRBJ1-3; TRBD1 matches 7 bases. The V gene's germline CDR1 is MNHNS and CDR2 SASEGT. Unmatched junction bases numbered 1, after V lost 1 base and J lost 4 bases. The CDR3 runs to 14 residues. The CDR3 loop reads CASSEGTGGNTIYF. DNA of the CDR3: TGTGCCAGCAGTGAAGGGACAGGCGGAAACACCATATATTTT.

This rearrangement joins TRBV28 to TRBJ2-3; unclear D gene. CDR1 is MDHEN, CDR2 SYDVKM, per germline. V lost 2 bases to trimming and J lost 0 bases, with 9 bases between them. The CDR3 consists of 15 residues. The CDR3 spells CASSLNPASTDTQYF. The CDR3 DNA reads TGTGCCAGCAGTTTAAACCCGGCTAGCACAGATACGCAGTATTTT.

The chain employs TRBV7-9 and TRBJ1-4, with 7 positions matching TRBD1. The CDR3 sequence is 15 residues long. Trimming cost V 5 bases and J 7 bases; bases outside gene matches: 10. Germline CDR1 is SEHNR and CDR2 is FQNEAQ (reference sequence). The CDR3 bases are TGTGCCAGCAGCGCCACGACAGGGCCGGCTGAAAAACTGTTTTTT. Translated, it gives CASSATTGPAEKLFF. Together with reference TRBV7-9 and TRBJ1-4, the CDR3 gives the full variable domain: DTGVSQNPRHKITKRGQNVTFRCDPISEHNRLYWYRQTLGQGPEFLTYFQNEAQLEKSRLLSDRFSAERPKGSFSTLEIQRTEQGDSAMYLCASSATTGPAEKLFFGSGTQLSVL.

The rearrangement uses TRBV7-8 and TRBJ2-7; D might be TRBD1 or TRBD2, each matching 5 bases. This CDR3 region has 17 residues. Germline lookup yields CDR1 SGHVS and CDR2 FQNEAQ. V was clipped by 2 bases and J by 4 bases, with 21 bases between them. This chain's CDR3 is CASSLTPPGRPGYEQYF. CDR3 in DNA: TGTGCCAGCAGCTTAACCCCTCCGGGGCGGCCGGGTTACGAGCAGTACTTC.

The chain combines TRBV5-5 with TRBJ2-1; 13 bases fit TRBD2. CDR3 length: 16 amino acids. Germline V gives CDR1 SGHKS, CDR2 YYEKEE (reference sequence). V gave up 4 bases and J gave up 8 bases; unmatched junction bases: 9. Written as DNA, the CDR3 is TGTGCCAGCAGCCCCTACACTAGCGGGAGGGTCGATGAGCAGTTCTTC. This codes for CASSPYTSGRVDEQFF.

This clone appeared once. The chain uses TRBV10-3 and TRBJ2-7; D tentatively reads TRBD1 or TRBD2 (5 bases each). Trimming removed 6 bases at V and 6 bases at J, with 9 bases between. Germline V CDR1 and CDR2: ENHRY, SYGVKD. There are 11 residues in the CDR3. The CDR3 nucleotides are TGTGCCATCAGCGGGACGGCCGAGCAGTACTTC. Amino acid sequence: CAISGTAEQYF.

The rearrangement links TRBV6-5 to TRBJ1-2; D is unclear. The CDR3 runs 12 residues. V was clipped by 6 bases and J by 4 bases, with 9 bases between them. In germline, CDR1 is MNHEY, CDR2 SVGAGI. CDR3 in DNA: TGTGCCAGCAGCTCCATAGTCTATGGCTACACCTTC. As protein: CASSSIVYGYTF.

The chain couples TRBV6-1 to TRBJ1-4, with D hard to call. V gave up 0 bases and J gave up 8 bases, with 16 bases separating them. CDR1 is MNHNS and CDR2 is SASEGT in the germline V gene. This CDR3 is built from 16 residues. Here the CDR3 DNA reads TGTGCCAGCAGTGAAGCTCAGACGGTTGTGAACGAAAAACTGTTTTTT. Translated, it gives CASSEAQTVVNEKLFF.

About this clone: The same CDR3 can be traced to other DNA sequences in this sample. The J gene is TRBJ1-2, the V gene TRBV27, with D possibly TRBD1 on 6 matching bases. Trimming took off 8 bases at V and 8 bases at J, with 18 bases between the two ends. Per germline, CDR1 MNHEY and CDR2 SMNVEV (reference sequence). The CDR3 spans 13 residues. CDR3 region: CASRGGGPWGYTF. In DNA form, the CDR3 reads TGTGCCAGCCGAGGGGGGGGGCCCTGGGGCTACACCTTC.

This clone was detected only a few times. The chain uses TRBV6-1 and TRBJ1-5, with D possibly TRBD1 on 5 matching bases. V dropped 5 bases and J dropped 12 bases, with 14 bases sitting between them. Germline assignment: CDR1 MNHNS and CDR2 SASEGT. The CDR3 loop spans 12 amino acids. CDR3 amino acids: CASSSVTGDQHF. The CDR3 DNA sequence: TGTGCCAGCAGTTCCGTAACAGGAGACCAGCATTTT.

The J gene is TRBJ1-5, the V gene TRBV28, with 11 bases fitting TRBD1. V trimming: 7 bases; J trimming: 2 bases; junction bases outside the gene matches: 4. This CDR3 region has 15 residues. Germline CDR1 and CDR2: MDHEN and SYDVKM. The CDR3 protein is CASMGQGVRNQPQHF. Here the CDR3 DNA reads TGTGCCAGCATGGGACAGGGGGTTCGCAATCAGCCCCAGCATTTT.

V usage is TRBV7-2 and J usage is TRBJ2-5, with a weak D call TRBD2 (5 bases). V gave up 2 bases and J gave up 2 bases, with 6 bases separating them. The V gene's germline CDR1 is SGHTA and CDR2 FQGNSA. This CDR3 spans 13 amino acids. CDR3 sequence reads: CASSLTRQETQYF. DNA for the CDR3: TGTGCCAGCAGCTTAACTAGACAAGAGACCCAGTACTTC.

The V gene is TRBV9, the J gene TRBJ2-3; D unresolved. Between the trimmed V and J ends, which lost 4 bases and 6 bases, there was a span of 6 bases. The CDR3 consists of 11 residues. The germline V gene encodes CDR1 SGDLS and CDR2 YYNGEE. CDR3 region: CASSQYDTQYF. CDR3 DNA sequence: TGTGCCAGCAGCCAATACGATACGCAGTATTTT.

V usage is TRBV4-2 and J usage is TRBJ2-3, with D perhaps matching TRBD2 (6 bases). The germline V gene has CDR1 LGHNA and CDR2 YNFKEQ. This CDR3 region has 15 residues. V shed 4 bases and J shed 3 bases, with 14 bases lying between them. The CDR3 region is CASSPGTARTDTQYF. The CDR3 DNA sequence: TGTGCCAGCAGCCCAGGGACTGCCCGAACAGATACGCAGTATTTT.

The V gene is TRBV19, the J gene TRBJ2-7; 10 positions match TRBD2. CDR1 is LNHDA and CDR2 is SQIVND in the germline V gene (reference sequence). The CDR3 runs to 14 residues. V trimming: 4 bases; J trimming: 3 bases; junction bases outside the gene matches: 3. CDR3 amino acids: CASSNGTSVYEQYF. The CDR3 nucleotides read TGTGCCAGTAGTAACGGGACTAGCGTCTACGAGCAGTACTTC.

A single count supports this clone. This chain joins TRBV7-2 and TRBJ2-5; a weak D match, TRBD2 (6 bases). With 8 bases removed from V and 5 bases from J, the gap between germline ends came to 18 bases. Germline V CDR1 and CDR2: SGHTA, FQGNSA. The CDR3 totals 14 residues. The chain's CDR3 is CASGEDGGVETQYF. CDR3 DNA: TGTGCCAGCGGGGAGGACGGTGGCGTCGAGACCCAGTACTTC.

V gene TRBV19 combines with J gene TRBJ1-1; a possible D gene is TRBD1 (5 bases). CDR1 is LNHDA, CDR2 SQIVND, per germline (reference sequence). Trimming left V 3 bases short and J 6 bases short, with 17 bases between. The CDR3 is 15 amino acids. In DNA, the CDR3 is TGTGCCAGTAGTATGAATGGGGCAAATACCGCTGAAGCTTTCTTT. Its translation: CASSMNGANTAEAFF.